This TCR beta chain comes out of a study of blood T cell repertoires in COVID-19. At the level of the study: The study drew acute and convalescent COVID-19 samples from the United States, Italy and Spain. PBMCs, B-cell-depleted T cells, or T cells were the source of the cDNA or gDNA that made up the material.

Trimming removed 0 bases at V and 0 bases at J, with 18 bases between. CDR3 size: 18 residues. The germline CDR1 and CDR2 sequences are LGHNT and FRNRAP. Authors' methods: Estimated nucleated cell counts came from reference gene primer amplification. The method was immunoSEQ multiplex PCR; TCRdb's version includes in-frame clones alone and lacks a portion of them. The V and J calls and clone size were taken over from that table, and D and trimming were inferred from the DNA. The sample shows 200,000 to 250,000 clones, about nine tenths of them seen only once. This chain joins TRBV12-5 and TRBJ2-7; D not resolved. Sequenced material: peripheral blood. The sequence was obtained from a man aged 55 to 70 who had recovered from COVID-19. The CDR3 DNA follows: TGTGCTAGTGGTTTGGTACATTTTGTCAGGAATAACTCCTACGAGCAGTACTTC. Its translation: CASGLVHFVRNNSYEQYF.